The T cell receptor beta chain described here comes from a study of cytomegalovirus exposure and HLA in healthy donors. Overall study findings and caveats: Across donors, presence/absence analyses took sequencing depth to be roughly uniform. An observed cluster of highly shared sequence variants was recorded as a likely sequencing artifact. Productive status was seen about 90% or about 30% of the time for most TCR beta V segments in an earlier analysis.

The CDR3 loop spans 14 amino acids. The germline V gene encodes CDR1 SNHLY and CDR2 FYNNEI. V was pared by 2 bases and J by 4 bases, with 11 bases between. This clone was seen once. What it binds is unknown. Researchers ran the PCR with 60 Vbeta and 13 Jbeta primers. TCRdb's table, derived via immunoSEQ multiplex PCR, lists solely in-frame clones and lacks some. The profile shows over 100,000 clones, nearly 75% of them singletons. The receptor's source is a man younger than 40 in good health and CMV-seropositive. The rearrangement links TRBV2 to TRBJ1-1; D call uncertain. The sample was PBMCs. The CDR3 DNA is TGTGCCAGCAGTGAACTGGGAGAGGGCACTGAAGCTTTCTTT. Translated, it gives CASSELGEGTEAFF.